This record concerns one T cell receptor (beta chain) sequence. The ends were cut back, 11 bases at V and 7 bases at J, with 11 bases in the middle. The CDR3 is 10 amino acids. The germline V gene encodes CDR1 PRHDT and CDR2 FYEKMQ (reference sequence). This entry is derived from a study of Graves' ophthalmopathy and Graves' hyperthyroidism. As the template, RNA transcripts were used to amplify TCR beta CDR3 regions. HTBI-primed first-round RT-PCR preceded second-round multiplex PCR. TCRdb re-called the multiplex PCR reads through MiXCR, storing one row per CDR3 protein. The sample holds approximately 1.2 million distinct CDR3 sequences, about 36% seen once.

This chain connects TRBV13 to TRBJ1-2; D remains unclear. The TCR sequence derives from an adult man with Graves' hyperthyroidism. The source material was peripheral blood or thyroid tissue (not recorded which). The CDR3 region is CALATVGYTF. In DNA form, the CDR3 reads TGTGCCCTCGCGACGGTTGGCTACACCTTC. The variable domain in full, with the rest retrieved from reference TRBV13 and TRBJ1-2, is AAGVIQSPRHLIKEKRETATLKCYPIPRHDTVYWYQQGPGQDPQFLISFYEKMQSDKGSIPDRFSAQQFSDYHSELNMSSLELGDSALYFCALATVGYTFGSGTRLTVV.